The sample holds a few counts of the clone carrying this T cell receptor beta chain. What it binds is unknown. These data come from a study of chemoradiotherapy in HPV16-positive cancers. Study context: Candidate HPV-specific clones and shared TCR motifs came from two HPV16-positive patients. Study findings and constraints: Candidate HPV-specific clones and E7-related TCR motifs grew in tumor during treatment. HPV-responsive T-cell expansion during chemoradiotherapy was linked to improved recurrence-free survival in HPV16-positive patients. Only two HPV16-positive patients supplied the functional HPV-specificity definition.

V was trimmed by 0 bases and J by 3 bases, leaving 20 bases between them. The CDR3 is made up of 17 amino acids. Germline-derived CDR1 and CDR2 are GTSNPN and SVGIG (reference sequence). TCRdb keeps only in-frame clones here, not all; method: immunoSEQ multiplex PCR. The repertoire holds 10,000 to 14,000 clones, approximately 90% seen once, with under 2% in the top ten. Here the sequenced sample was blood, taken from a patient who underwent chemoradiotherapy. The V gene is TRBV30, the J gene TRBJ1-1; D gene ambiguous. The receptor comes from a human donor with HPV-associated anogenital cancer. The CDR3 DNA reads TGTGCCTGGAGTGTACCGGTGTGGGTAAGGGTGGACACTGAAGCTTTCTTT. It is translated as CAWSVPVWVRVDTEAFF. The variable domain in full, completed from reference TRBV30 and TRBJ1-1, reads SQTIHQWPATLVQPVGSPLSLECTVEGTSNPNLYWYRQAAGRGLQLLFYSVGIGQISSEVPQNLSASRPQDRQFILSSKKLLLSDSGFYLCAWSVPVWVRVDTEAFFGQGTRLTVV.